This TCR beta chain was identified in a study of cytomegalovirus exposure and HLA in healthy donors. PCR used 60 Vbeta primers and 13 Jbeta primers. Repertoires were generated with immunoSEQ multiplex PCR, while TCRdb's copy carries only in-frame clones and drops some. The table includes 210,000 or so clones, 70% to 85% detected once. As to this clone: Antigen unknown.

Study results and caveats: TCR beta chains numbering some 160 were designated cytomegalovirus-associated. Relative to the roughly 700-donor mean, N-insertions were reportedly fewer in an Asian-associated ancestry cluster in a later analysis. Donors were assumed by presence/absence analyses to have roughly uniform sequencing depth. Most TCR sequences proved rare, with some public TCRs found in many donors.

Sequencing input: PBMCs. The sequence came from a woman aged 40 to 50 in good health and CMV-seronegative.

The CDR3 DNA reads as TGTGCCATCAGTGAGTCAGGACTAGCGGCGAGCCAAGAGACCCAGTACTTC. Translation gives CAISESGLAASQETQYF. The chain recombines TRBV10-3 with TRBJ2-5, with 10 nucleotides matching TRBD2. With 0 bases clipped from V and 1 base from J, the junction kept 5 bases outside the gene matches. Germline loops: CDR1 ENHRY, CDR2 SYGVKD. The CDR3 has 17 amino acids.